This TCR beta chain appears in the sequencing data of a study of post-analysis software for immune sequencing data (dated by TCRdb to 2015 to 2017). Study-level background: Recorded disease courses included relapsing-remitting, secondary progressive and progressive-relapsing multiple sclerosis, with some patients lacking subtype annotation. The patient repertoires were set against approximately 10 previously published healthy control repertoires from donors whose ages ranged from about 6 to 26 years. A subset of samples was prepared in parallel using single-end sample barcoding, then pooled and co-amplified after Illumina adapter ligation.

Overall results and qualifications from the work: The multiple sclerosis patient group was slightly younger than the control group. Significantly lower normalized Chao1 diversity was found in multiple sclerosis patients than in controls, suggesting substantial peripheral T-cell clonal expansion. Patients showed significantly higher frequencies than controls for roughly five TRBV segments, among them TRBV5-6, TRBV5-1 and TRBV20-1. Strong co-clustering of samples prepared in the same batch was shown by direct clustering with F measure, prompting a batch-effect correction.

The V and J ends are trimmed by 4 bases and 4 bases, leaving 18 bases between them. There are 16 amino acids in the CDR3, from cysteine to phenylalanine inclusive. The only DNA kept is the CDR3, 48 bases in frame from the first base. The germline V gene encodes CDR1 SGHKS and CDR2 YYEKEE (reference sequence). The library was generated by PCR. Instrument on record: Illumina HiSeq 2500. Unique molecular identifiers were incorporated into TCR beta cDNA libraries to reduce PCR and sequencing biases. Every 1 to 10 million input T cells yielded about 500,000 cDNA molecules, meaning each molecule approximated one T cell. Patient libraries were prepared and sequenced with the same protocol used for the earlier healthy control dataset. Within a given batch, samples were prepared together, multiplexed and sequenced on the same HiSeq lane. As for the authors' bioinformatics: MIGEC handled the raw barcoded reads, throwing out single-read molecular identifier groups before consensus assembly and CDR3 extraction. VDJtools was used for post-analysis of the clonotype tables, and diversity was normalized by down-sampling every dataset to the size of the smallest sample. In repertoire overlap clustering, CDR3 amino acid sequences, but not nucleotide sequences, were matched to correct batch-related cross-sample contamination. The raw public data were reprocessed by TCRdb itself: fastp quality trimming at Q25, MiXCR clonotype calling, in-frame beta chains only. Every entry covers one CDR3 protein and lists the most common genes and DNA from its rows. For this entry, the V and J calls and clone size follow TCRdb and not the study's own pipeline. Across this sample there are about 820,000 distinct CDR3 sequences, with approximately 57% seen only once. The biggest ten clones account for over 4% of the sample.

A note on this clonotype: Its antigen specificity is not known. No much larger clone is present one base from it, and per-base qualities are unavailable.

To demonstrate the VDJtools post-analysis software, the study profiled TCR beta repertoires from the peripheral blood of about a dozen young patients with multiple sclerosis. The multiple sclerosis patients were children and adolescents between roughly 6 and 16 years of age. The sample was blood. This TCR was recovered from a girl between 5 and 17 years old with multiple sclerosis. The V gene is TRBV5-5 and the J gene is TRBJ2-1, and TRBD2 may be the D gene, going by 6 matching bases. CDR3 reads: CASSPSLREAYNEQFF. At the DNA level, the sequence is TGTGCCAGCAGCCCCTCTTTGAGGGAGGCTTACAATGAGCAGTTCTTC.